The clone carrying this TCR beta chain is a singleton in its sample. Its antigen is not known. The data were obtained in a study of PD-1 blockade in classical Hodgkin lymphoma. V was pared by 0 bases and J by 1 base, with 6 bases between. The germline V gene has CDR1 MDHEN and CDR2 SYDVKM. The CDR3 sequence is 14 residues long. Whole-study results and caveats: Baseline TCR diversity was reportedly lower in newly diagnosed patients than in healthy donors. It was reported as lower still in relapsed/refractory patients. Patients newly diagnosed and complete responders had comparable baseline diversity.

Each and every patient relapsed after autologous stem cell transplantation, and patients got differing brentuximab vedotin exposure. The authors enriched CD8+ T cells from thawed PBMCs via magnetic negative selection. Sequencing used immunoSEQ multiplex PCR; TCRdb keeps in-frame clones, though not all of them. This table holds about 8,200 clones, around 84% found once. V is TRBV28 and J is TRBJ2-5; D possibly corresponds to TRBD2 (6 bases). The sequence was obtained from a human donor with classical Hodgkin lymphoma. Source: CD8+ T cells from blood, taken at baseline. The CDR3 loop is CASSLWGLQETQYF. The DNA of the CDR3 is TGTGCCAGCAGTTTATGGGGACTCCAAGAGACCCAGTACTTC. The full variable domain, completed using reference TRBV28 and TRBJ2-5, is DVKVTQSSRYLVKRTGEKVFLECVQDMDHENMFWYRQDPGLGLRLIYFSYDVKMKEKGDIPEGYSVSREKKERFSLILESASTNQTSMYLCASSLWGLQETQYFGPGTRLLVL.